This passage covers 5 T cell receptor beta chains from one sample sequenced in a study of blood T cell repertoires in COVID-19. The data were produced by immunoSEQ multiplex PCR, yet TCRdb's version contains in-frame clones alone and is incomplete. Among approximately 80,000 clones, less than 95% were seen once, and the ten largest hold more than 0.85%. Sequencing was done on a sample of peripheral blood. These TCRs come from a woman aged 50 to 65 in a cohort sampled during active COVID-19.

The chain employs TRBV18 and TRBJ1-1, with 9 bases identical to TRBD1. Germline lookup yields CDR1 KGHSH and CDR2 LQKENI. This CDR3 has 16 amino acids. With 3 bases clipped from V and 2 bases from J, the junction kept 7 bases outside the gene matches. The CDR3 spells CASSPMRQGVNTEAFF. In DNA form, the CDR3 reads TGTGCCAGCTCACCTATGAGACAGGGGGTTAACACTGAAGCTTTCTTT. Drawing the rest from reference TRBV18 and TRBJ1-1, the complete variable domain is NAGVMQNPRHLVRRRGQEARLRCSPMKGHSHVYWYRQLPEEGLKFMVYLQKENIIDESGMPKERFSAEFPKEGPSILRIQQVVRGDSAAYFCASSPMRQGVNTEAFFGQGTRLTVV.

The chain links TRBV3-1 (or the pseudogene TRBV3-2) to TRBJ2-3, with TRBD1 matching over 7 bases. The J segment lost 1 base and the V segment lost 5 bases, leaving 6 bases of the junction unmatched. The CDR3 contains 15 residues. Germline CDR1 reads LGHDT; CDR2 reads YNNKEL (reference sequence). The CDR3 is CASSFDRVGTDTQYF. The CDR3 DNA reads TGTGCCAGCAGCTTCGACAGGGTAGGCACAGATACGCAGTATTTT.

This chain connects TRBV2 to TRBJ2-1; D possibly corresponds to TRBD2 (5 bases). Germline loops: CDR1 SNHLY, CDR2 FYNNEI. V was clipped by 0 bases and J by 5 bases, with 17 bases between them. The CDR3 consists of 17 residues. CDR3 in amino acids: CASSEAGLGGGNNEQFF. CDR3 sequence (DNA): TGTGCCAGCAGTGAAGCCGGCTTGGGCGGAGGTAACAATGAGCAGTTCTTC. Drawing the rest from reference TRBV2 and TRBJ2-1, the complete variable domain is EPEVTQTPSHQVTQMGQEVILRCVPISNHLYFYWYRQILGQKVEFLVSFYNNEISEKSEIFDDQFSVERPDGSNFTLKIRSTKLEDSAMYFCASSEAGLGGGNNEQFFGPGTRLTVL.

The rearrangement uses TRBV28 and TRBJ1-5; TRBD1 might be the D (5 bases). Germline CDR1 is MDHEN and CDR2 is SYDVKM. This CDR3 spans 16 amino acids. V was cut by 2 bases and J by 3 bases, with 14 bases left in between. For the CDR3, the DNA is TGTGCCAGCAGTTTAGGTCGTTCAGGGCTCAATCAGCCCCAGCATTTT. Encoded protein: CASSLGRSGLNQPQHF.

The V and J genes are TRBV27 and TRBJ1-1; D remains ambiguous. Germline-derived CDR1 and CDR2 are MNHEY and SMNVEV (reference sequence). The CDR3 is 14 amino acids. V lost 4 bases and J lost 5, with 14 bases in between. CDR3 sequence (DNA): TGTGCCAGCAGTTCCATGGCCCTTTCGACTGAAGCTTTCTTT. Its protein is CASSSMALSTEAFF.